One sample yielded the 14 T cell receptor beta chains listed below, sequenced in a study of OX40 agonist ivuxolimab in advanced cancers. Sequencing was performed with immunoSEQ multiplex PCR; in TCRdb, only in-frame clones are kept and a portion is missing. The repertoire holds about 80,000 clones, roughly 90% seen once, with about 8% in the top ten. The specimen was CD4+ or CD8+ T cells sorted from blood, collected in a trial of the OX40 agonist ivuxolimab. Receptors were obtained from an adult with an advanced solid tumor such as melanoma, head and neck, liver or kidney cancer.

The CDR3 loop reads CASRPGTGSYEQYF. CDR3 nucleotides: TGTGCCAGCAGGCCTGGGACGGGCTCCTACGAGCAGTACTTC. This chain connects TRBV13 to TRBJ2-7; TRBD1 or TRBD2 may be the D gene (5 bases each). CDR3 length: 14 amino acids. Germline lookup yields CDR1 PRHDT and CDR2 FYEKMQ (reference sequence). V was clipped by 6 bases and J by 0 bases, with 12 bases between them.

This rearrangement joins TRBV7-9 to TRBJ2-3; a weak D match, TRBD2 (5 bases). Per germline, CDR1 SEHNR and CDR2 FQNEAQ (reference sequence). This CDR3 contains 14 residues. The V end lost 1 base, the J end lost 3 bases, and 8 bases lay between the germline ends. In DNA form, the CDR3 reads TGTGCCAGCAGCTTAGGTAGCGCGACAGATACGCAGTATTTT. Protein sequence: CASSLGSATDTQYF.

A word on this clone: A read error may produce the germline difference seen at one junction end. The chain employs TRBV5-1 and TRBJ1-1; TRBD1 matches at 11 bases. The CDR3 has 15 amino acids. CDR1 and CDR2 from the germline V gene are SGHRS and YFSETQ. The CDR3 reads CASSLDRGRNTEAFF. The CDR3 nucleotides are TGCGCCAGCAGTTTGGACAGGGGGCGGAACACTGAAGCTTTCTTT.

This chain uses TRBV2 with TRBJ2-2; 15 positions agree with TRBD2. This CDR3 has 20 residues. CDR1 and CDR2 (germline): SNHLY, FYNNEI. Trimming took 6 bases from V and 0 from J; bases not matched to a gene: 11. The CDR3 is CASSGGTSGGSNANTGELFF. The DNA for the CDR3 is TGTGCCAGCAGCGGCGGGACTAGCGGGGGGAGCAACGCGAACACCGGGGAGCTGTTTTTT.

This CDR3 reads CASRQSLAQPTDTQYF. In DNA form, the CDR3 reads TGCGCCAGCCGTCAATCTTTAGCGCAACCCACAGATACGCAGTATTTT. The J gene is TRBJ2-3, the V gene TRBV5-1; TRBD2 is a possible D gene (5 bases). There are 16 residues in the CDR3. The germline V gene has CDR1 SGHRS and CDR2 YFSETQ. V was trimmed by 7 bases and J by 2 bases, leaving 20 bases between them.

CDR3 sequence (DNA): TGTGCCAGCAGCTTCCCCGGGGGTAGGGAAGAGACCCAGTACTTC. Encoded protein: CASSFPGGREETQYF. The rearrangement joins TRBV7-6 to TRBJ2-5; tentatively, D is TRBD2 (6 bases). Germline assignment: CDR1 SGHVS and CDR2 FNYEAQ. The CDR3 sequence is 15 residues long. Trimming left V 3 bases short and J 3 bases short, with 14 bases between.

J is TRBJ1-1 and V is TRBV10-3, with TRBD1 identical over 8 bases. The CDR3 has 15 residues. With 2 bases clipped from V and 4 bases from J, the junction kept 6 bases outside the gene matches. Germline V CDR1 and CDR2: ENHRY, SYGVKD. CDR3 amino acids: CAISEPDRGGTEAFF. CDR3 coding DNA: TGTGCCATCAGTGAGCCCGACAGGGGTGGCACTGAAGCTTTCTTT.

The table lists this clone with a count of one. The genes are TRBV9 and TRBJ2-2, with D possibly being TRBD1 or TRBD2 (6 bases each). CDR1 is SGDLS and CDR2 is YYNGEE in the germline V gene. Trimming pared 0 bases from V and 8 bases from J, leaving 14 bases between. The CDR3 runs 15 residues. The DNA of the CDR3 is TGTGCCAGCAGCGTAGACCCGGGGGCCTCAGGGGAGCTGTTTTTT. This translates into CASSVDPGASGELFF.

The rearrangement links TRBV7-9 to TRBJ2-1, with a tentative D call TRBD2 (5 bases). The CDR3 has 16 residues. The V gene lost 3 bases and the J gene lost 8 bases, with 20 bases spanning the gap. Germline CDR1 reads SEHNR; CDR2 reads FQNEAQ (reference sequence). The CDR3, as DNA: TGTGCCAGCAGCTTCCCCCGGGGATCATCGGAGGATGAGCAGTTCTTC. It encodes CASSFPRGSSEDEQFF.

The gene calls are TRBV6-5 and TRBJ2-7; D is undetermined. CDR1 MNHEY and CDR2 SVGAGI come from the germline V gene. CDR3 length equals 12 residues. V was pared by 8 bases and J by 3 bases, with 11 bases between. The CDR3 protein is CASVPPFYEQYF. As DNA, the CDR3 is TGTGCCAGCGTCCCCCCATTCTACGAGCAGTACTTC.

This rearrangement joins TRBV9 to TRBJ2-1, with TRBD2 identical over 10 bases. Germline CDR1 SGDLS, CDR2 YYNGEE. The CDR3 runs 16 residues. Germline trimming cut 2 bases from V and 6 bases from J; bases unmatched to any gene: 8. The CDR3 DNA reads as TGTGCCAGCAGCGTCCCGAGCGGGGGGGCCCCCAATGAGCAGTTCTTC. Its translation is CASSVPSGGAPNEQFF.

The chain couples TRBV6-6 to TRBJ2-7, with D possibly matching TRBD1 (6 bases). CDR1 is MNHNY, CDR2 SVGAGI, per germline (reference sequence). The CDR3 length is 12 residues. V was shortened by 10 bases and J by 6 bases, with 16 bases between the two germline ends. The CDR3 here is CATGGRVGEQYF. CDR3 nucleotides: TGTGCCACTGGGGGCAGGGTGGGCGAGCAGTACTTC.

This chain joins TRBV11-3 and TRBJ2-2; 8 bases match TRBD1. The germline V gene encodes CDR1 SGHNT and CDR2 YENEEA. Germline trimming cut 4 bases from V and 2 bases from J; bases unmatched to any gene: 3. The CDR3 is 15 amino acids. The CDR3 spells CASSSDRGNTGELFF. CDR3 sequence (DNA): TGTGCCAGCAGCTCCGACAGGGGTAACACCGGGGAGCTGTTTTTT.

This chain joins TRBV5-1 and TRBJ2-7; D call uncertain. Germline V CDR1 and CDR2: SGHRS, YFSETQ. V was cut by 5 bases and J by 1 base, with 4 bases left in between. This CDR3 is built from 11 residues. This CDR3 is CASRGSYEQYF. The DNA for the CDR3 is TGCGCCAGCAGGGGGTCCTACGAGCAGTACTTC.